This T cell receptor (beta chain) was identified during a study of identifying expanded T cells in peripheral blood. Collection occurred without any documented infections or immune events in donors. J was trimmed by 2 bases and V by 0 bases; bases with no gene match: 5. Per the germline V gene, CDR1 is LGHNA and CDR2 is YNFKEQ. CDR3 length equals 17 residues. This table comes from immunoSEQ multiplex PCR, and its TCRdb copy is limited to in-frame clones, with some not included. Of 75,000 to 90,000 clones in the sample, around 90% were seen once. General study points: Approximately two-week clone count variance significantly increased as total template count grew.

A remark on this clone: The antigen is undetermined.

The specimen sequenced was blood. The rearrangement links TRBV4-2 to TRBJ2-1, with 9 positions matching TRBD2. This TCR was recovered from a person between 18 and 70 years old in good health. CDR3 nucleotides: TGTGCCAGCAGCCAAGAGGGCGGGGGGGCCACCTACAATGAGCAGTTCTTC. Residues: CASSQEGGGATYNEQFF.